The present T cell receptor beta chain was sequenced within a study of T cell repertoires in cytomegalovirus infection (dated by TCRdb to the late 2010s). The study in broad terms: Because public TCR beta signatures pointed to carriage of CMV infection together with the matching HLA type, the HLA type of each donor mattered for the analysis. Results the study describes overall, beyond this receptor: The ex vivo response was dominated by HLA-C-restricted CMV-specific TCR beta clonotypes, which also provided the single most frequent clonotype in two of eight donors. In both this cohort and an independent cohort of 352 donors, the cumulative frequency of public TCR beta family members distinguished carriers of CMV infection plus the relevant HLA type.

Based on the germline V gene, the CDR1 and CDR2 sequences are SGHAT and FQNNGV. The CDR3 numbers 13 residues from cysteine through phenylalanine. Only the CDR3 DNA is retained, 39 bases long and in frame from the first base. Cut back by 5 bases and 5 bases, the V and J ends lie 12 bases apart. Sequencing was carried out with an Illumina HiSeq 1500. TCRdb reworked the public reads: Q25 trimming with fastp, MiXCR clone assembly, productive beta chains retained. Records with the same CDR3 protein are collapsed into one entry carrying the most frequent genes and DNA. Across this sample there are approximately 750,000 distinct CDR3 sequences, with approximately 34% seen only once. Under 3% of the sample lies in the top ten. Comments on this clonotype: Its cognate antigen has yet to be identified. Per-base qualities were not stored, and no clone one base away is much larger.

This TCR was sampled from a human donor in good health (CMV status not recorded). Some clones in this sample may be carry-over from other donors' samples. The chain uses TRBV11-2 and TRBJ1-1; perhaps TRBD1 is the D gene, with 6 bases matching. The sequenced sample consisted of PBMCs. CDR3 loop: CASSEQGFTEAFF. The DNA reads TGTGCCAGCAGCGAACAGGGTTTTACTGAAGCTTTCTTT. Joined to the reference TRBV11-2 and TRBJ1-1 proteins, this CDR3 gives the full variable domain: EAGVAQSPRYKIIEKRQSVAFWCNPISGHATLYWYQQILGQGPKLLIQFQNNGVVDDSQLPKDRFSAERLKGVDSTLKIQPAKLEDSAVYLCASSEQGFTEAFFGQGTRLTVV.